Below are 14 T cell receptor beta chains sequenced from a single sample in a study of blood T cell repertoires in COVID-19. Generated by immunoSEQ multiplex PCR, the TCRdb table keeps only in-frame clones and is missing some. The data contain 130,000 to 150,000 clones, 70% to 90% of them singletons. Sequences were obtained from peripheral blood. All receptors derive from a man between 65 and 80 years old with acute or convalescent COVID-19.

This clone was picked up a small number of times. The V gene is TRBV5-1, the J gene TRBJ1-6; 10 nucleotides match TRBD1. The junction had 1 base not matched to a gene; V was cut back by 7 bases and J by 6 bases. The germline V gene has CDR1 SGHRS and CDR2 YFSETQ. This CDR3 spans 13 amino acids. As DNA, the CDR3 is TGCGCCAGCGGACAGGGGGGTAATTCACCCCTCCACTTT. Its protein is CASGQGGNSPLHF.

J is TRBJ1-5 and V is TRBV6-5, with no clear D. The V end was cut by 5 bases, the J end by 0 bases, with 11 bases between. This CDR3 region has 15 residues. CDR1 and CDR2 from the germline V gene are MNHEY and SVGAGI. CDR3 sequence reads: CASSSKPYSNQPQHF. CDR3 in DNA: TGTGCCAGCAGTAGTAAGCCATATAGCAATCAGCCCCAGCATTTT.

The chain recombines TRBV29-1 with TRBJ1-1; TRBD1 matches at 7 bases. The trim removed 4 bases at V and 6 bases at J, leaving 8 bases unmatched. The CDR3 is 13 residues long. Germline CDR1 SQVTM, CDR2 ANQGSEA. Here the CDR3 DNA reads TGCAGCGTTGGTAGAGGGGGCATCGCTGAAGCTTTCTTT. Its translation is CSVGRGGIAEAFF.

This chain joins TRBV3-1 (or the pseudogene TRBV3-2) and TRBJ2-3; D might be TRBD2 (5 bases). Trimming took off 1 base at V and 10 bases at J, with 12 bases between the two ends. The CDR3 is 13 amino acids. Germline assignment: CDR1 LGHDT and CDR2 YNNKEL (reference sequence). The CDR3 DNA sequence: TGTGCCAGCAGCCAAGCGAGGGTCGGGGCGCAGTATTTT. Its protein product is CASSQARVGAQYF.

This chain connects TRBV5-4 to TRBJ2-2; 10 bases agree with TRBD1. Germline V gene sequence: CDR1 SGHNT, CDR2 YYREEE (reference sequence). The CDR3 is 15 amino acids. Trimming cost V 5 bases and J 5 bases; bases outside gene matches: 6. Here the CDR3 DNA reads TGTGCCAGCAGGGAGGGACAGGGGATAACCGGGGAGCTGTTTTTT. It translates to CASREGQGITGELFF.

The CDR3, as DNA: TGCGCCAGCAGCTTGGCCGGGGTCCCCGCGCAGTATTTT. Translated, it gives CASSLAGVPAQYF. J is TRBJ2-3 and V is TRBV5-1, with a tentative D call TRBD2 (5 bases). Germline CDR1 reads SGHRS; CDR2 reads YFSETQ. The ends were cut back, 0 bases at V and 10 bases at J, with 12 bases in the middle. CDR3 length: 13 residues.

This clone was picked up one time. CDR3 DNA sequence: TGTGCCAGCAGCTTAACCAACAGGGGCCACACTGAAGCTTTCTTT. This codes for CASSLTNRGHTEAFF. The chain recombines TRBV7-9 with TRBJ1-1, with 7 bases fitting TRBD1. Per germline, CDR1 SEHNR and CDR2 FQNEAQ (reference sequence). V lost 2 bases and J lost 3; bases outside the gene matches: 6. This CDR3 comprises 15 residues.

The chain uses TRBV10-2 and TRBJ1-1; D remains ambiguous. The germline V gene has CDR1 WSHSY and CDR2 SAAADI. This CDR3 has 12 residues. Trimming removed 6 bases from V and 4 bases from J, with 9 bases in between. CDR3 nucleotides: TGCGCCAGCAGCCTCGGTCGCACTGAAGCTTTCTTT. Protein sequence: CASSLGRTEAFF.

V is TRBV6-1 and J is TRBJ1-1; 7 bases agree with TRBD1. The J segment lost 3 bases and the V segment lost 0 bases, leaving 13 bases of the junction unmatched. The CDR3 has 18 residues. Germline V gene data show CDR1 as MNHNS and CDR2 as SASEGT. As DNA, the CDR3 is TGTGCCAGCAGTGAAGCTGGCAGGGGGGTTTGGAGATACACTGAAGCTTTCTTT. It specifies CASSEAGRGVWRYTEAFF.

For the CDR3, the DNA is TGTGCCAGTAGTATCCGTCGCAGCTCTGGAAACACCATATATTTT. It codes for CASSIRRSSGNTIYF. The J gene is TRBJ1-3, the V gene TRBV19, with unresolved D. CDR3 length: 15 residues. The V gene lost 3 bases and the J gene lost 0 bases, with 9 bases spanning the gap. Germline CDR1 is LNHDA and CDR2 is SQIVND (reference sequence).

J is TRBJ2-6 and V is TRBV27; a weak D match, TRBD2 (5 bases). This CDR3 region has 18 residues. Trimming removed 4 bases at V and 0 bases at J, with 16 bases between. CDR1 MNHEY and CDR2 SMNVEV come from the germline V gene (reference sequence). The chain's CDR3 is CASSYTQDSHSGANVLTF. CDR3 nucleotides: TGTGCCAGCAGTTACACGCAGGACTCCCACTCTGGGGCCAACGTCCTGACTTTC.

The V call is TRBV5-1, the J call TRBJ1-5; unclear D gene. The CDR3 runs 16 residues. From germline, CDR1 is SGHRS and CDR2 YFSETQ. Trimming stripped 4 bases from V and 5 bases from J, with 19 bases between. DNA of the CDR3: TGCGCCAGCAGCCCACGTGCAGGAGGCCAAGATCAGCCCCAGCATTTT. It encodes CASSPRAGGQDQPQHF.

The rearrangement uses TRBV28 and TRBJ1-1, with 10 positions matching TRBD1. This CDR3 comprises 12 residues. After removal of 10 bases from V and 4 bases from J, the junction contained 3 bases not matched to a gene. Germline V CDR1 and CDR2: MDHEN, SYDVKM. The CDR3 DNA is TGTGCCATACGACAGGGGGCCACTGAAGCTTTCTTT. This translates into CAIRQGATEAFF.

V is TRBV6-1 and J is TRBJ2-7; TRBD2 matches 8 bases. The CDR3 extends over 19 amino acids. V was pared by 0 bases and J by 4 bases, with 17 bases of the junction left unmatched. The germline CDR1 and CDR2 sequences are MNHNS and SASEGT. CDR3 residues: CASSEASGGDTHFRYEQYF. The CDR3 DNA is TGTGCCAGCAGTGAAGCCTCGGGGGGGGACACCCACTTTAGGTACGAGCAGTACTTC.